These 19 T cell receptor beta chains share one sample of origin, sequenced in a study of read filtering for tumor transcriptome and immune sequencing. Molecular barcoded adaptors covering alpha/delta and beta/gamma chains were used on 400 ng RNA. Using its own MiXCR run on the reads, TCRdb lists one record per CDR3 protein. The table lists tens of thousands of distinct CDR3 sequences, under 25% of them singletons. Source material: a population of CD138-negative cells sorted from bone marrow. The receptors were gathered from a donor at least 40 years old with multiple myeloma.

In its sample, this clonotype was seen many times. The chain links TRBV19 to TRBJ2-1; no clear D. V was clipped by 6 bases and J by 1 base, with 10 bases between them. Germline CDR1 LNHDA, CDR2 SQIVND (reference sequence). The CDR3 length is 14 residues. In nucleotides, the CDR3 is TGTGCCAGTAGAAAAGGACCGTCCTACAATGAGCAGTTCTTC. It translates to CASRKGPSYNEQFF.

This clonotype showed up just a few times. The chain is built from TRBV6-4 and TRBJ1-1; 8 bases are a match to TRBD1. The germline V gene encodes CDR1 MRHNA and CDR2 SNTAGT. CDR3 length equals 13 residues. The trim removed 7 bases at V and 7 bases at J, leaving 8 bases unmatched. The DNA of the CDR3 is TGTGCCAGCAAAGAGGACAGGGCTTTTGAAGCTTTCTTT. Translating it yields CASKEDRAFEAFF.

This clonotype was counted many times. CDR3 DNA: TGCAGTGCTAGCTATCGTCAGGGGGGTCACTACGAGCAGTACTTC. Translated: CSASYRQGGHYEQYF. The chain recombines TRBV20-1 with TRBJ2-7; possibly TRBD1 for D (7 bases). Trimming removed 3 bases from V and 3 bases from J, with 18 bases in between. Germline CDR1 DFQATT, CDR2 SNEGSKA (reference sequence). The CDR3 has 15 amino acids.

In its sample, this clonotype was seen many times. The V and J genes are TRBV12-3 or TRBV12-4 and TRBJ1-6, with D tentatively TRBD1 (6 bases). This CDR3 comprises 15 residues. Trimming took off 4 bases at V and 2 bases at J, with 9 bases between the two ends. The CDR3 DNA sequence: TGTGCCAGCAGTTCCAGGGGCGCCTATAATTCACCCCTCCACTTT. This encodes CASSSRGAYNSPLHF.

Many counts were recorded for this clonotype. V is TRBV5-1 and J is TRBJ2-7; D call uncertain. This CDR3 is built from 13 residues. V lost 4 bases and J 2 bases, leaving 10 bases between the germline ends. Germline assignment: CDR1 SGHRS and CDR2 YFSETQ. This CDR3 reads CASSLDVPYEQYF. CDR3 DNA sequence: TGCGCCAGCAGCCTAGACGTGCCCTACGAGCAGTACTTC.

Concerning this clonotype: This may be a read error, as it is one base from a much larger clone. The J gene is TRBJ2-3, the V gene TRBV6-4, with D perhaps TRBD2 (6 bases). Germline CDR1 is MRHNA and CDR2 is SNTAGT. V lost 4 bases and J 0 bases, leaving 11 bases between the germline ends. The CDR3 spans 15 residues. CDR3 coding DNA: TGTGCCAGCAGTGCGGGGGACGGCAGCACAGATACGCAGTATTTT. Protein product: CASSAGDGSTDTQYF.

The J gene is TRBJ2-5, the V gene TRBV7-2, with 8 nucleotides matching TRBD1. CDR1 is SGHTA, CDR2 FQGNSA, per germline. Trimming removed 6 bases from V and 3 bases from J; junction bases left unmatched: 18. The CDR3 runs to 18 residues. CDR3 loop: CASRAHLTGDAAKETQYF. In DNA form, the CDR3 reads TGTGCCAGCAGGGCTCATCTGACAGGGGATGCGGCCAAAGAGACCCAGTACTTC.

This clonotype came up many times. The CDR3 is CASSPWDNSYEQYF. The DNA of the CDR3 is TGTGCCAGCAGCCCATGGGACAACTCCTACGAGCAGTACTTC. The chain couples TRBV3-1 to TRBJ2-7, with D possibly matching TRBD1 (6 bases). The CDR3 extends over 14 amino acids. V was clipped by 4 bases and J by 0 bases, with 10 bases between them. In germline, CDR1 is LGHDT, CDR2 YNNKEL (reference sequence).

The chain links TRBV5-8 to TRBJ2-3; no firm D call. The V end lost 1 base, the J end lost 2 bases, and 11 bases lay between the germline ends. The CDR3 contains 15 residues. The germline V gene encodes CDR1 SGHTS and CDR2 YDEGEE. CDR3 amino acids: CASSLKPAVTDTQYF. CDR3 coding DNA: TGTGCCAGCAGCTTGAAGCCCGCCGTCACAGATACGCAGTATTTT.

This clonotype was counted ten times or more. The rearrangement uses TRBV7-3 and TRBJ1-1; D may be TRBD1 (5 bases). From germline, CDR1 is SGHTA and CDR2 FQGTGA. This CDR3 region has 14 residues. With 3 bases removed from V and 1 base from J, the gap between germline ends came to 9 bases. CDR3 sequence reads: CASSLWGGNTEAFF. CDR3 sequence (DNA): TGTGCCAGCAGCTTGTGGGGGGGGAACACTGAAGCTTTCTTT.

On this clonotype: Likely a read error: the CDR3 ends without its conserved phenylalanine or tryptophan. The chain couples TRBV11-2 to TRBJ1-4, with D hard to call. CDR3 length equals 15 residues. The germline gives CDR1 SGHAT, CDR2 FQNNGV. V was trimmed by 5 bases and J by 8 bases, leaving 18 bases between them. CDR3 nucleotide sequence: TGTGCCAGCAGCCCTGGTTGGAGTGAGGGAGAAAAACTGTTTTGT. Encoded protein: CASSPGWSEGEKLFC.

This clonotype was recorded many times. This chain joins TRBV7-6 and TRBJ1-4, with TRBD1 identical over 12 bases. Trimming cost V 5 bases and J 12 bases; bases outside gene matches: 7. Germline assignment: CDR1 SGHVS and CDR2 FNYEAQ. The CDR3 extends over 14 amino acids. CDR3 bases: TGTGCCAGCAGCCAGGGACAGGGGGCGACGGAACTGTTTTTT. This gives the protein CASSQGQGATELFF.

This clonotype was recorded at least ten times. The V and J genes are TRBV28 and TRBJ2-7; D unresolved. Trimming shortened V by 7 bases and J by 3 bases, and 10 bases separated the two germline ends. The CDR3 loop spans 12 amino acids. Per the germline V gene, CDR1 is MDHEN and CDR2 is SYDVKM. The CDR3 DNA reads TGTGCCAGCAACTTGAGGAGCTACGAGCAGTACTTC. Residues: CASNLRSYEQYF.

This clonotype appeared many times. The gene calls are TRBV2 and TRBJ2-5; D call uncertain. Trimming took 7 bases from V and 5 from J, leaving 5 bases between them. The CDR3 is made up of 10 amino acids. CDR1 is SNHLY, CDR2 FYNNEI, per germline. The DNA of the CDR3 is TGTGCCAGCAAGAGGGAGACCCAGTACTTC. Residues: CASKRETQYF. The full variable domain, rest sourced from reference TRBV2 and TRBJ2-5, is EPEVTQTPSHQVTQMGQEVILRCVPISNHLYFYWYRQILGQKVEFLVSFYNNEISEKSEIFDDQFSVERPDGSNFTLKIRSTKLEDSAMYFCASKRETQYFGPGTRLLVL.

This clonotype was seen at least ten times. The chain has TRBV20-1 and TRBJ2-1; the match to TRBD2 covers 12 bases. The CDR3 runs to 17 residues. CDR1 is DFQATT and CDR2 is SNEGSKA in the germline V gene (reference sequence). The J segment lost 0 bases and the V segment lost 1 base, leaving 4 bases of the junction unmatched. The CDR3 loop reads CSARAGLAGNSYNEQFF. CDR3 DNA sequence: TGCAGTGCTAGAGCAGGACTAGCGGGGAACTCCTACAATGAGCAGTTCTTC.

Remarks on this clonotype: One base separates it from a far larger clone, so it is likely a read error. This chain uses TRBV11-2 with TRBJ1-1; D gene unclear. Trimming left V 5 bases short and J 0 bases short, with 4 bases between. The germline gives CDR1 SGHAT, CDR2 FQNNGV. The CDR3 runs 12 residues. CDR3 loop: CASSGMNTEAFF. DNA of the CDR3: TGTGCCAGCAGCGGTATGAACACTGAAGCTTTCTTT.

A remark on this clonotype: Possible read error: a much larger clone is one base away. The chain recombines TRBV6-6 with TRBJ1-1; weak D call: TRBD1 (5 bases). V was cut by 7 bases and J by 2 bases, with 17 bases left in between. This CDR3 has 15 residues. The germline V gene encodes CDR1 MNHNY and CDR2 SVGAGI (reference sequence). The CDR3 coding sequence is TGTGCCAGCACCCTTCGGGCAGGGATAAACACTGAAGCTTTCTTT. Encoded protein: CASTLRAGINTEAFF.

The genes are TRBV11-2 and TRBJ1-2, with TRBD1 matching 7 bases. Looked up from germline, CDR1 is SGHAT and CDR2 is FQNNGV. This CDR3 comprises 15 residues. J was trimmed by 4 bases and V by 4 bases; bases with no gene match: 9. The CDR3 sequence: CASSSFGRGVYGYTF. The CDR3 coding sequence is TGTGCCAGCAGCTCATTCGGCAGGGGGGTCTATGGCTACACCTTC.

Ten or more counts support this clonotype. The chain uses TRBV4-1 and TRBJ2-7, with TRBD2 identical over 8 bases. CDR3 length: 13 amino acids. The J segment lost 6 bases and the V segment lost 1 base, leaving 2 bases of the junction unmatched. The V gene's germline CDR1 is MGHRA and CDR2 YSYEKL. CDR3 loop: CASSQAGGREQYF. The CDR3 bases are TGCGCCAGCAGCCAAGCGGGGGGGCGCGAGCAGTACTTC.